These 2 T cell receptor beta chains share one sample of origin, sequenced in a study of beta chain features in type 1 diabetes. TCRB transcripts that were expressed got sequenced, as all of the isolated RNA had been reverse transcribed. Clones were read by immunoSEQ multiplex PCR, and TCRdb kept only the in-frame ones, dropping some. Here the sample spans about 710,000 clones, around 15% being singletons. No cognate antigen is known for these TCRs. Study-level findings and limits: Within each of all four CD4+ subsets, Type 1 diabetes patients had TCRB CDR3s that were moderately but significantly shorter.

Sequences were obtained from naive CD4+ T cells from blood. The source is a man aged 18 to 30 with type 1 diabetes.

CDR3 nucleotides: TGTGCCAGTAGCGCAACACAGGGAACTGAAGCTTTCTTT. Translating it yields CASSATQGTEAFF. The V and J genes are TRBV19 and TRBJ1-1, with TRBD1 as a possible D gene (6 bases). CDR3 length: 13 amino acids. V was cut by 6 bases and J by 5 bases, with 13 bases left in between. Germline loops: CDR1 LNHDA, CDR2 SQIVND (reference sequence).

The chain has TRBV7-2 and TRBJ2-1; either TRBD1 or TRBD2 may fit D (5 bases each). This CDR3 spans 14 amino acids. V lost 6 bases and J lost 9, with 18 bases in between. Germline loops: CDR1 SGHTA, CDR2 FQGNSA. The CDR3 DNA reads as TGTGCCAGCAGTCGGCCGGGGCCCGCCGGTGAGCAGTTCTTC. It specifies CASSRPGPAGEQFF.